This T cell receptor (beta chain) was sequenced for a study of OX40 agonist ivuxolimab in advanced cancers. Regarding the study as a whole: Expanded peripheral T cell antigen specificity was not determined. Some patients who did not respond also had low normalized T-cell clonal expansion. On average, CD8+ T cells showed a greater number of expanded clones than CD4+.

Germline CDR1 SGHTA, CDR2 FQGTGA. The CDR3 contains 16 residues. Here immunoSEQ multiplex PCR was the method, and the copy in TCRdb shows in-frame clones only, minus some. The data contain around 140,000 clones, just over 90% of them seen just once; the ten biggest clones take up more than 1%. The table lists this clone with a count of one. What it recognizes is unknown. The junction does not match germline at one end; this may be a read error. The chain uses TRBV7-3 and TRBJ1-6; D might be TRBD1 (5 bases). This TCR derives from an adult with an advanced solid tumor such as melanoma, head and neck, liver or kidney cancer. Specimen: CD4+ or CD8+ T cells sorted from blood, collected in a trial of the OX40 agonist ivuxolimab. CDR3 residues: CASSQWTGTGDSSLHF. As DNA, the CDR3 is TGTGCCAGCAGCCAGTGGACGGGGACGGGCGATTCATCCCTCCACTTT.